This is a list of T cell receptor beta chains from one sample in a study of blood T cell repertoires in COVID-19. TCRdb's copy holds only in-frame clones and misses some; the assay was immunoSEQ multiplex PCR. Of over 200,000 clones listed, roughly 83% are singletons. Source material: peripheral blood. The source is a man aged 35-49 years with acute or convalescent COVID-19. The conserved cysteine and the conserved F or W are not part of the CDR3 here. The order of the fields is V gene, CDR3 protein.

V gene: TRBV20-1
CDR3 protein: SANYDYGYT

V gene: TRBV3-1/TRBV3-2
CDR3 protein: ASSHIAGTYNEQF

V gene: TRBV6-1
CDR3 protein: ASSEGETSGATQEQF

V gene: TRBV7-2
CDR3 protein: ASSLYGGTGSPLH

V gene: TRBV19
CDR3 protein: ASSAGVNTEAF

V gene: TRBV5-1
CDR3 protein: ASSLGHDGLTQY

V gene: TRBV12-5
CDR3 protein: ASGRTGQSKAYGYT

V gene: TRBV6-1
CDR3 protein: ASSEILAETQY

V gene: TRBV7-9
CDR3 protein: ASRPGVNTEAF

V gene: TRBV29-1
CDR3 protein: SVAQGRGYT

V gene: TRBV5-1
CDR3 protein: ASSLDGTGVDQPQH

V gene: TRBV5-8
CDR3 protein: ASSLEGTGNQPQH

V gene: TRBV4-2
CDR3 protein: ASSHSGGASPYGYT

V gene: TRBV21-1
CDR3 protein: ASSLRDRSYEQY

V gene: TRBV28
CDR3 protein: ASSLRGGAGGYT

V gene: TRBV6-5
CDR3 protein: ASSPGRTKLYGYT

V gene: TRBV4-2
CDR3 protein: ASSQLGREVEQF

V gene: TRBV19
CDR3 protein: ASSIRDRALGEKLF

V gene: TRBV11-2
CDR3 protein: ASSPYPGGSYEQY

V gene: TRBV6-6
CDR3 protein: ASTKGGEAF

V gene: TRBV10-3
CDR3 protein: AISDAGVSGGYT

V gene: TRBV14
CDR3 protein: ASSLPGHLSGANVLT

V gene: TRBV2
CDR3 protein: ASSRRTSGDTQY

V gene: TRBV7-3
CDR3 protein: ASKAGTGGAVAF

V gene: TRBV4-2
CDR3 protein: ASSQLRQGETGELF

V gene: TRBV6-4
CDR3 protein: ASSRERSTGELF

V gene: TRBV6-5
CDR3 protein: ASRGPLRTDTQY

V gene: TRBV11-2
CDR3 protein: ASSLPAGQGFTYEQY

V gene: TRBV5-1
CDR3 protein: ASSLVGQGGSYEQY

V gene: TRBV15
CDR3 protein: ATSRDPTGLETQY

V gene: TRBV7-9
CDR3 protein: ASSPGAGVSSGNTIY

V gene: TRBV5-8
CDR3 protein: ASSSRVFSRLEQF

V gene: TRBV9
CDR3 protein: ASSPSSSLYNEQF

V gene: TRBV29-1
CDR3 protein: SVARGQGDGYT

V gene: TRBV3-1/TRBV3-2
CDR3 protein: ASSHPDSHTGELF

V gene: TRBV6-5
CDR3 protein: ASSHPRGTEAF

V gene: TRBV19
CDR3 protein: ASSIAQGNVQSQPQH

V gene: TRBV11-2
CDR3 protein: ASSRGAEAF

V gene: TRBV5-1
CDR3 protein: ASSLELESSTDTQY

V gene: TRBV3-1/TRBV3-2
CDR3 protein: ASSQDSLDVRYEQY

V gene: TRBV7-9
CDR3 protein: ASSQNGGRNEKLF

V gene: TRBV7-2
CDR3 protein: ASSFGVPNPHSSYEQY

V gene: TRBV2
CDR3 protein: ASRATESSYNEQF

V gene: TRBV5-1
CDR3 protein: ASTLGGPTDTQY

V gene: TRBV2
CDR3 protein: ASSLTVLNTEAF

V gene: TRBV14
CDR3 protein: ASSPRTGDNSPLH

V gene: TRBV9
CDR3 protein: ASSRDISENTGELF

V gene: TRBV2
CDR3 protein: ASSERGPNYGYT

V gene: TRBV5-1
CDR3 protein: ASSFSGNSNEQF

V gene: TRBV4-3
CDR3 protein: ASSQVALDNEQF